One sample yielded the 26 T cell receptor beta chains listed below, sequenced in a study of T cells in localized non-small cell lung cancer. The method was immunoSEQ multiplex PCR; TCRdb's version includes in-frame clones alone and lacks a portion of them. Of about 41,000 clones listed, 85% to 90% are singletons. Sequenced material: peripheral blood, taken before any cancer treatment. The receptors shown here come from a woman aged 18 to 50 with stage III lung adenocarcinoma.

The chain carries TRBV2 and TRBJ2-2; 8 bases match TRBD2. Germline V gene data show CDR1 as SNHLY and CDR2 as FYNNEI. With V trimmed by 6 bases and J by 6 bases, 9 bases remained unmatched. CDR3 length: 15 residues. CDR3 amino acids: CASRVGGAAAGELFF. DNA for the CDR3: TGTGCCAGCAGAGTCGGGGGGGCTGCGGCCGGGGAGCTGTTTTTT.

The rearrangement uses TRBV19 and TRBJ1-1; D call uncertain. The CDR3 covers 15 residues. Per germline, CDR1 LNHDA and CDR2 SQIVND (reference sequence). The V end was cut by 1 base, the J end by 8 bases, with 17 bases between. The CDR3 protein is CASSIAWVNSGEAFF. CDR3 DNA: TGTGCCAGTAGTATAGCTTGGGTCAATTCGGGGGAAGCTTTCTTT. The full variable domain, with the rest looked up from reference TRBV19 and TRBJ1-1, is DGGITQSPKYLFRKEGQNVTLSCEQNLNHDAMYWYRQDPGQGLRLIYYSQIVNDFQKGDIAEGYSVSREKKESFPLTVTSAQKNPTAFYLCASSIAWVNSGEAFFGQGTRLTVV.

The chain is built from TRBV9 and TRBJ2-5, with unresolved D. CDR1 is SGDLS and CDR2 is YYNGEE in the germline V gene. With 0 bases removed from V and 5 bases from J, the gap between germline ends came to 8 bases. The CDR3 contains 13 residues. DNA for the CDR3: TGTGCCAGCAGCGTAGATGGCAGGGAGACCCAGTACTTC. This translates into CASSVDGRETQYF.

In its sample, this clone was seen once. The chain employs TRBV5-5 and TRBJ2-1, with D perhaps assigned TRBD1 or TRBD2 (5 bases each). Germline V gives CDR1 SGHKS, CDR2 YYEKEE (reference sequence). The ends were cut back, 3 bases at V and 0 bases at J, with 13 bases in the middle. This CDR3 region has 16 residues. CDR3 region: CASSSWDGGSYNEQFF. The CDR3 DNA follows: TGTGCCAGCAGCTCCTGGGACGGAGGCTCCTACAATGAGCAGTTCTTC.

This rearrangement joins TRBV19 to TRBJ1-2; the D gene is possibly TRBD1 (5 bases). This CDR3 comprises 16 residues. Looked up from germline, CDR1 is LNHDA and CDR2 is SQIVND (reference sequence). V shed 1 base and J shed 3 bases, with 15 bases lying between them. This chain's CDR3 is CASSIGWGKMDYGYTF. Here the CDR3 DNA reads TGTGCCAGTAGTATAGGTTGGGGGAAGATGGACTATGGCTACACCTTC. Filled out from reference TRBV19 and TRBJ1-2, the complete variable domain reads DGGITQSPKYLFRKEGQNVTLSCEQNLNHDAMYWYRQDPGQGLRLIYYSQIVNDFQKGDIAEGYSVSREKKESFPLTVTSAQKNPTAFYLCASSIGWGKMDYGYTFGSGTRLTVV.

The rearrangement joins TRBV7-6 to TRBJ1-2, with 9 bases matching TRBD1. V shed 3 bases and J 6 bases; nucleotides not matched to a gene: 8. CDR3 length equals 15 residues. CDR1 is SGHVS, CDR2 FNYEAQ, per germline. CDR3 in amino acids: CASSLEETGGDGYTF. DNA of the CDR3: TGTGCCAGCAGCTTGGAAGAGACAGGGGGAGATGGCTACACCTTC.

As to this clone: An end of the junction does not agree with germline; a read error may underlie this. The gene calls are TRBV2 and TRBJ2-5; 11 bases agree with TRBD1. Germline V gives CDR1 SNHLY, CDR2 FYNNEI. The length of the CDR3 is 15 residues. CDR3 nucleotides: TGTGCCAGCAGTAGGGACAGGGGGTCCCAAAAGACCCAGTACTTC. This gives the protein CASSRDRGSQKTQYF.

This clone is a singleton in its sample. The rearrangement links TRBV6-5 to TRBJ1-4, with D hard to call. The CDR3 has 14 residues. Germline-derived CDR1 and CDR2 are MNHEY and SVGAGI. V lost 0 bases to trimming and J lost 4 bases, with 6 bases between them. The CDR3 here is CASSYSSLNEKLFF. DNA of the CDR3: TGTGCCAGCAGTTACTCGAGCCTTAATGAAAAACTGTTTTTT.

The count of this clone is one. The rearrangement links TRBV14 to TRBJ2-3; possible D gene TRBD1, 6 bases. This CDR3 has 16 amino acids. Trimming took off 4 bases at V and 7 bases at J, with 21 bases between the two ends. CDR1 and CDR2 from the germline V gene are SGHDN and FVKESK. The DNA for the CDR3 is TGTGCCAGCAGCCTTACTGGGACCCCGCAGGGGAATACGCAGTATTTT. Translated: CASSLTGTPQGNTQYF.

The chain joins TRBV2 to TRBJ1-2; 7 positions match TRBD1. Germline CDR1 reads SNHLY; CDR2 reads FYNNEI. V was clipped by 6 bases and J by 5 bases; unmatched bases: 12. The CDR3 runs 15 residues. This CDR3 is CASSDPRQGRYGYTF. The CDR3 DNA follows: TGTGCCAGCAGCGACCCCCGACAGGGCCGTTATGGCTACACCTTC.

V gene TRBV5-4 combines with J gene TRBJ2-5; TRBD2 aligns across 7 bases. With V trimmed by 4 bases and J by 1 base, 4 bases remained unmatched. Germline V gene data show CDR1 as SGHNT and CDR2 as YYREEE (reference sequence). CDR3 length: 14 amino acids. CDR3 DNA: TGTGCCAGCAGCGTAGCGGGTCTCCAAGAGACCCAGTACTTC. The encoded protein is CASSVAGLQETQYF.

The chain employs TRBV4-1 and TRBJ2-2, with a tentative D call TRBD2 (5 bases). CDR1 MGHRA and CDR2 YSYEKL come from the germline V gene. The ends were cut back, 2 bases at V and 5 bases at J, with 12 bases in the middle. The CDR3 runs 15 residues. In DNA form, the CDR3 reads TGCGCCAGCAGCCAACGTCCGGGGTGGACCGGGGAGCTGTTTTTT. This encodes CASSQRPGWTGELFF.

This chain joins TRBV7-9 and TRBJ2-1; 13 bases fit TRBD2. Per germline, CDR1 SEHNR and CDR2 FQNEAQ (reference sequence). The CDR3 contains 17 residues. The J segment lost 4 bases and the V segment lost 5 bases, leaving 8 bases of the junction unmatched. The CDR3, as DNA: TGTGCCAGCAGCCTAGGACTAGCGGGGGCCAAATACAATGAGCAGTTCTTC. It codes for CASSLGLAGAKYNEQFF.

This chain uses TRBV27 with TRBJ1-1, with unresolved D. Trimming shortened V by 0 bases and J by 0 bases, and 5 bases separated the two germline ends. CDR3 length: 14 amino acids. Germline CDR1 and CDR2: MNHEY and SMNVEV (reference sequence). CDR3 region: CASSLSQVNTEAFF. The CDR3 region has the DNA TGTGCCAGCAGTTTATCCCAAGTGAACACTGAAGCTTTCTTT.

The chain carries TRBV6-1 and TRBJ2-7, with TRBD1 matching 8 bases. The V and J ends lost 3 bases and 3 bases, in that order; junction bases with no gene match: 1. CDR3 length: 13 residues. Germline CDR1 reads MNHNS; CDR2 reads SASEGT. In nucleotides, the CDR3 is TGTGCCAGCAGTGAGGACAGGGTCTACGAGCAGTACTTC. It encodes CASSEDRVYEQYF.

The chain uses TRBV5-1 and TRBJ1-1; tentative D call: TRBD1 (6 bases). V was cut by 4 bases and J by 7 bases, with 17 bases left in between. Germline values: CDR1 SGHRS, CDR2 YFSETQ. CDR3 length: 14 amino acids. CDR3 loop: CASSPGTGMDEAFF. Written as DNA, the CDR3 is TGCGCCAGCAGCCCGGGAACAGGGATGGATGAAGCTTTCTTT.

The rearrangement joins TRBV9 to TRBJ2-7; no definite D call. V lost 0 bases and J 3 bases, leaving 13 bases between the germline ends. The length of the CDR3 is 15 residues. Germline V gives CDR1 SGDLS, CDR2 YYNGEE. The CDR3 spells CASSVGEGSYYEQYF. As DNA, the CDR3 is TGTGCCAGCAGCGTAGGGGAAGGCAGTTACTACGAGCAGTACTTC.

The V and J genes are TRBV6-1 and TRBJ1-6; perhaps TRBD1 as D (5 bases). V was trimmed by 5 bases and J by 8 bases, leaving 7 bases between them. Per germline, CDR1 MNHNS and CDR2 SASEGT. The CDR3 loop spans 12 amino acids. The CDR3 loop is CASSLGDSPLHF. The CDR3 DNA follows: TGTGCCAGCAGTCTAGGGGATTCACCCCTCCACTTT.

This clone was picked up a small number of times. In DNA, the CDR3 is TGTGCCAGCAGCTCTGGACACTACGAGCAGTACTTC. It specifies CASSSGHYEQYF. The chain recombines TRBV7-9 with TRBJ2-7; possible D gene TRBD1, 5 bases. The V gene lost 4 bases and the J gene lost 3 bases, with 7 bases spanning the gap. Germline loops: CDR1 SEHNR, CDR2 FQNEAQ (reference sequence). There are 12 residues in the CDR3.

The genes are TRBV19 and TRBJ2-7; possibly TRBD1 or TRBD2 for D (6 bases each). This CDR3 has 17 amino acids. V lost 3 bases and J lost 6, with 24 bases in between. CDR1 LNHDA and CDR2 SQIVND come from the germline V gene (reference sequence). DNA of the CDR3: TGTGCCAGTAGTATCCGGGTTTTTCGTTCGGGGGCTAGCGAGCAGTACTTC. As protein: CASSIRVFRSGASEQYF.

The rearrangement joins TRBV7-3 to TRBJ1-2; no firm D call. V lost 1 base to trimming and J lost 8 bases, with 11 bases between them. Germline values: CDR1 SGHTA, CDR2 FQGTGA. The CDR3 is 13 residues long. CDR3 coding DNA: TGTGCCAGCAGCTTAAACCGTCGTGAGGGCTACACCTTC. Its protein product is CASSLNRREGYTF.

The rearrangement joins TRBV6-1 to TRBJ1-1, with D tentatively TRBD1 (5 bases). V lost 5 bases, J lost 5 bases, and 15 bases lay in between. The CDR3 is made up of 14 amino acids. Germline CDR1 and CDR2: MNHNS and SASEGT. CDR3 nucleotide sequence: TGTGCCAGCAGTACAAACCCGGGGGAGACTGAAGCTTTCTTT. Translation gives CASSTNPGETEAFF.

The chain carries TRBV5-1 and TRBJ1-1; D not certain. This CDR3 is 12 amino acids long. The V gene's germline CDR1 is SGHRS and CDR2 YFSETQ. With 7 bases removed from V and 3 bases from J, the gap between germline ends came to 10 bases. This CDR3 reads CASSDGHTEAFF. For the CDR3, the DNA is TGCGCCAGCTCGGACGGACACACTGAAGCTTTCTTT.

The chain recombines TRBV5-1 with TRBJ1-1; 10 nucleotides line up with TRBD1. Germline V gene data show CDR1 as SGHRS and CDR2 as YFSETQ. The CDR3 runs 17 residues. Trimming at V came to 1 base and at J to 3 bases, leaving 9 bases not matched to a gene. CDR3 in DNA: TGCGCCAGCAGCTTGTGGGGGGGCGGGACAGGGGACACTGAAGCTTTCTTT. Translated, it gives CASSLWGGGTGDTEAFF. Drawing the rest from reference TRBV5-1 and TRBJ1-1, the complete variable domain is KAGVTQTPRYLIKTRGQQVTLSCSPISGHRSVSWYQQTPGQGLQFLFEYFSETQRNKGNFPGRFSGRQFSNSRSEMNVSTLELGDSALYLCASSLWGGGTGDTEAFFGQGTRLTVV.

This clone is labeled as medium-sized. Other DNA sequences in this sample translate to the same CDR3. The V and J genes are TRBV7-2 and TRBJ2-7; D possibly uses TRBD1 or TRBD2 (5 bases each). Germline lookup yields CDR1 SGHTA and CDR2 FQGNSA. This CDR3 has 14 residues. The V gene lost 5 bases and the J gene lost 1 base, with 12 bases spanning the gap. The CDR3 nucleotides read TGTGCCAGCAGCCCCGGGACGGTGTCCTACGAGCAGTACTTC. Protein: CASSPGTVSYEQYF.

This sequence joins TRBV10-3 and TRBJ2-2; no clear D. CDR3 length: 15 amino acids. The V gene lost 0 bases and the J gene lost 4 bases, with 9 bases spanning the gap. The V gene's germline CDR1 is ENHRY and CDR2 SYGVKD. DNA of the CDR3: TGTGCCATCAGTGAGTCAGGGTATAGCACCGGGGAGCTGTTTTTT. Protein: CAISESGYSTGELFF.